This TCR beta chain derives from a study of blood T cell repertoires in COVID-19. Overall study context: Samples taken during acute and convalescent COVID-19 were collected in the United States, Italy and Spain. T cells, B-cell-depleted T cells, or PBMCs provided the cDNA or gDNA that served as material.

TCRdb keeps only in-frame clones here, not all; method: immunoSEQ multiplex PCR. The sample contains about 240,000 clones, about four fifths of which appear only once. The sample consisted of peripheral blood. This receptor was taken from a woman aged 80 or over with COVID-19, enrolled during active disease.

CDR3 region: CASSLVGTGVDEQYF. Here the CDR3 DNA reads TGTGCCAGCAGCTTAGTAGGGACAGGGGTTGACGAGCAGTACTTC. V is TRBV7-6 and J is TRBJ2-7, with TRBD1 identical over 10 bases. CDR3 length equals 15 residues. Germline V CDR1 and CDR2: SGHVS, FNYEAQ. V lost 1 base, J lost 5 bases, and 5 bases stayed unmatched.